The text below deals with one T cell receptor (beta chain). Its target is unknown. The data derive from a study of CXCR3-negative and CXCR3-positive naive CD8 T cells. Libraries of TRB cDNA were made by 5' RACE and carried UMIs. TCRdb derives one entry per CDR3 protein from the 5' RACE reads, leaving out DNA. The table lists around 110,000 distinct CDR3 sequences. CDR1 SGHRS and CDR2 YFSETQ come from the germline V gene. The CDR3 contains 13 residues. Broader study findings: CXCR3-positive naive cells had TRB CDR3s that were more hydrophobic than CXCR3-negative naive cells had.

The study sorted every CD8+ T cell subset in triplicate at 250,000 to 300,000 cells each. Naive CD8+ T cells showed a CD45RO-CCR7+CD27+CD95- phenotype. The chain combines TRBV5-1 with TRBJ2-7; TCRdb lists TRBD1, though no DNA is available to test this call. The sequence was collected from a human donor in good health. Some clones in this sample may be carry-over from other donors' samples. The sequencing input was naive CXCR3+ CD8+ T cells from blood. As to subset: CD45RO-CCR7+CD27+CD95- naive CD8+ T cells expressing CXCR3 (TNR3+). CDR3 in amino acids: CASTGTGLYEQYF. Full variable domain (remainder filled in from reference TRBV5-1 and TRBJ2-7): KAGVTQTPRYLIKTRGQQVTLSCSPISGHRSVSWYQQTPGQGLQFLFEYFSETQRNKGNFPGRFSGRQFSNSRSEMNVSTLELGDSALYLCASTGTGLYEQYFGPGTRLTVT.